The text below deals with one T cell receptor (beta chain). This clonotype has ten or more counts. Its antigen specificity is not known. Per-base qualities were not stored, and no clone one base away is much larger. Libraries were constructed by PCR. The sequencer was an Illumina HiSeq 2500. To normalize quantification of the TCRbeta repertoire, the TCR libraries were built with molecular barcoding that relied on unique molecular identifiers. TCRdb reanalyzed the raw reads on its own, using fastp at Q25 for trimming and MiXCR for clone calling, and kept in-frame beta chains. Every distinct CDR3 protein forms one entry, paired with its most common genes and DNA. The sample data list around 450,000 distinct CDR3 sequences, and roughly 10% of these were observed just once. Roughly 2.1% of the sample is taken by the ten largest. This sample's treatment or condition label indicates: allogeneic hematopoietic cell transplantation with graft depleted of TCRalphabeta T cells and CD19 B cells. TCRalphabeta/CD19-depleted allogeneic hematopoietic cell grafts were given to the transplant recipients, all of whom were children.

This specimen belongs to a study of T-cell reconstitution after alpha-beta-depleted transplantation in children (TCRdb year 2016). Some background on the complete study: Using TCR repertoire profiling, the study followed T-cell immune reconstitution in a quantitative way in children after TCRalphabeta/CD19-depleted allogeneic hematopoietic cell transplantation.

Reading from cysteine to phenylalanine, the CDR3 counts 20 amino acids. The retained sequence is limited to the CDR3, 60 bases, with the frame set at the first base. Overall results and qualifications from the work: In some patients, the high TCRbeta diversity seen at day 60 was put down to recipient T cells and intrathymic progenitors that had survived conditioning. About two months after transplant, the apparently early recovery of alphabetaT-cell counts reportedly depended on just several hundred clones that had expanded rapidly and came from non-depleted graft cells. Over subsequent months, a decline in hyperexpanded clone frequencies was noted, and after one year, T-cell counts and TCRbeta diversity were mostly ascribed to newly produced T cells.

Sequenced here: PBMCs, sampled before TCRalphabeta/CD19-depleted stem cell transplant. This TCR derives from a child aged 2 to 10 with inherited bone marrow failure, due to receive a stem cell transplant. This chain joins TRBV21-1 to TRBJ2-1. TRBV21-1 is listed as a pseudogene. The bases read TGTGCCAGCAGCAAAGCGCTCTTCTGTGATCGTAGAGGACCCTACAATGAGCAGTTCTTC. Its product reads: CASSKALFCDRRGPYNEQFF.